The rows below give T cell receptor beta chains drawn from one sample of a study of T cell responses to AZD1222 COVID-19 vaccine. Profiling relied on immunoSEQ multiplex PCR, and the TCRdb table lists in-frame clones only, not all of them. The sample contains over 130,000 clones, 88% of which appear only once. The sequenced sample was peripheral blood, obtained 28 days after the second AZD1222 dose. All receptors come from an adult who received the AZD1222 COVID-19 vaccine. Both conserved end residues are part of each CDR3. D genes are given only for firm matches. Clone size appears in some rows only: once, few, many, or a class for an expanded clone.

>TRBD2|.|TRBV6-7|TRBJ2-7
CASSYSRGGPPYEQYF
>TRBD2|.|TRBV9|TRBJ2-1
CASSTSGGNNEQFF
>.|.|TRBV7-2|TRBJ2-3
CASSLGLAGLGTQYF
>TRBD2|once|TRBV6-2/TRBV6-3|TRBJ2-7
CASSHGGGNEQYF
>.|.|TRBV7-8|TRBJ2-7
CASSLVGEVEQYF
>TRBD1|few|TRBV19|TRBJ1-5
CASSRGQAVRPQHF
>.|.|TRBV28|TRBJ1-3
CASTRRGNSGNTIYF
>.|.|TRBV11-2|TRBJ2-7
CASSLRARSSYEQYF
>.|.|TRBV6-2/TRBV6-3|TRBJ2-3
CASSYLRLPSTDTQYF
>.|.|TRBV28|TRBJ2-1
CASSLLSGDNEQFF
>TRBD1|.|TRBV3-1/TRBV3-2|TRBJ1-5
CASSQLSGQGSEPQHF
>.|.|TRBV4-1|TRBJ1-4
CASSQRGTTNEKLFF
>.|.|TRBV30|TRBJ2-1
CAWSWFYEQFF
>TRBD2|.|TRBV2|TRBJ2-1
CASGTSGSALGVDEQFF
>.|.|TRBV29-1|TRBJ1-2
CSVDLFNYGYTF
>.|.|TRBV28|TRBJ2-3
CASSQGGEKDLDTQYF
>.|.|TRBV19|TRBJ1-1
CASSYLTEAFF
>.|.|TRBV2|TRBJ1-2
CASGTGLTGYTF
>.|.|TRBV7-3|TRBJ2-2
CASSLSQGPNTGELFF
>TRBD2|.|TRBV19|TRBJ2-1
CASSRRGGDEQFF
>.|.|TRBV10-3|TRBJ2-2
CAISPAGELFF
>.|.|TRBV30|TRBJ1-6
CAWTHPGDYSPLHF
>TRBD1|once|TRBV5-1|TRBJ1-2
CASSAGTVGYTF
>.|.|TRBV19|TRBJ1-1
CATISRGTEAFF
>.|.|TRBV11-2|TRBJ2-5
CASSPRKETQYF
>TRBD1|.|TRBV10-2|TRBJ2-5
CASSERGTGLETQYF
>.|.|TRBV6-5|TRBJ2-1
CASSSLTYNEQFF
>TRBD2|.|TRBV15|TRBJ2-7
CATGLAGGYEQYF
>TRBD2|once|TRBV27|TRBJ2-1
CASSRLSGSYNEQFF
>TRBD1|.|TRBV2|TRBJ1-5
CASSVTGGRNQPQHF
>.|.|TRBV14|TRBJ2-1
CASSQNSPLYNEQFF
>.|.|TRBV3-1/TRBV3-2|TRBJ2-1
CASSSPSSYNEQFF
>.|.|TRBV29-1|TRBJ1-1
CSVAKTPGEEAFF
>.|.|TRBV30|TRBJ1-5
CAWSEDASQPQHF
>TRBD1|.|TRBV5-6|TRBJ1-5
CASSPRPGGASNQPQHF
>.|.|TRBV7-9|TRBJ2-7
CASSRQGVSGAQVQYF
>.|.|TRBV28|TRBJ2-7
CASRHQGRYEQYF
>TRBD2|.|TRBV3-1/TRBV3-2|TRBJ2-1
CASSRGGSSYNEQFF
>.|.|TRBV7-6|TRBJ2-7
CATLTSGAQYF
>TRBD1|.|TRBV4-1|TRBJ1-1
CASSTPLWDRLTEAFF
>.|once|TRBV18|TRBJ2-1
CASSQGATVNEQFF
>TRBD1|.|TRBV4-3|TRBJ1-6
CASSQVPQGANSPLHF
>.|.|TRBV7-2|TRBJ1-4
CASSLEGYEKLFF
>.|.|TRBV5-6|TRBJ2-5
CASSFPLGGETQYF
>.|.|TRBV11-2|TRBJ1-2
CATKTERTYGYTF
>.|.|TRBV7-2|TRBJ2-1
CASSLGQGLSNEQFF
>TRBD2|.|TRBV5-1|TRBJ2-5
CASSSRVAGEKETQYF
>.|.|TRBV18|TRBJ1-2
CASSASSAYGYTF
>.|few|TRBV28|TRBJ1-5
CASRPPNRVRSVQPQHF
>.|.|TRBV4-3|TRBJ1-2
CASSRTPIDSSYGYTF
>.|.|TRBV19|TRBJ2-3
CASSIEGIPSTDTQYF
>TRBD2|.|TRBV6-1|TRBJ2-1
CASSEGLAYNEQFF
>.|.|TRBV18|TRBJ1-5
CASSPPGSNQPQHF
>TRBD1|.|TRBV28|TRBJ1-5
CASSLRTGNGPQHF
>TRBD1|few|TRBV27|TRBJ2-6
CASQDRGVNSGANVLTF